The 9 T cell receptor beta chains reported below all come from one sample, sequenced in a study of response to subunit inactivated influenza vaccine. In TCRdb, the RT-PCR reads were re-called with MiXCR into one record per CDR3 protein. Among about 530,000 distinct CDR3 sequences listed, around 11% were seen once. The sample here was PBMCs from blood, taken on the day of vaccination. The receptors stem from a middle-aged man who received an inactivated influenza vaccine.

This clonotype has just a few counts. The chain employs TRBV6-1 and TRBJ1-1; D is unclear. There are 13 residues in the CDR3. Germline lookup yields CDR1 MNHNS and CDR2 SASEGT. Trimming took 4 bases from V and 3 from J, leaving 9 bases between them. CDR3 protein: CASSVSRYTEAFF. In DNA, the CDR3 is TGTGCCAGCAGTGTCTCCAGATACACTGAAGCTTTCTTT.

The chain joins TRBV6-2 or TRBV6-3 to TRBJ2-7, with 9 bases identical to TRBD2. J gave up 4 bases and V 0 bases, and 13 bases lay outside the gene matches. The CDR3 runs 18 residues. Germline V lookup: CDR1 MNHEY, CDR2 SVGEGT. CDR3 region: CASSYSRSVAGGLYEQYF. CDR3 nucleotides: TGTGCCAGCAGTTACTCTCGGTCCGTCGCGGGGGGGTTATACGAGCAGTACTTC.

This clonotype was counted between two and nine times. This chain uses TRBV7-9 with TRBJ1-2; TRBD1 is a possible D gene (6 bases). Germline V CDR1 and CDR2: SEHNR, FQNEAQ (reference sequence). V lost 1 base to trimming and J lost 4 bases, with 19 bases between them. The CDR3 sequence is 17 residues long. The CDR3 reads CASSLVRGGQGPYGYTF. In DNA form, the CDR3 reads TGTGCCAGCAGCTTAGTCCGTGGGGGGCAGGGCCCCTATGGCTACACCTTC.

This rearrangement joins TRBV6-5 to TRBJ2-1, with D perhaps TRBD2 (5 bases). Per germline, CDR1 MNHEY and CDR2 SVGAGI. CDR3 length: 17 residues. Trimming stripped 0 bases from V and 3 bases from J, with 15 bases between. DNA for the CDR3: TGTGCCAGCAGTTACTCGTTAATCCGGAGGAGCTACAATGAGCAGTTCTTC. Residues: CASSYSLIRRSYNEQFF.

The table lists this clonotype with many counts. The rearrangement uses TRBV5-6 and TRBJ2-4; D is possibly TRBD1 (6 bases). The CDR3 covers 13 residues. The V end lost 5 bases, the J end lost 9 bases, and 15 bases lay between the germline ends. CDR1 is SGHDT, CDR2 YYEEEE, per germline. As DNA, the CDR3 is TGTGCCAGCAGTTCACAGGGCGGTGGCATTCAGTACTTC. This translates into CASSSQGGGIQYF. Full variable domain (remainder filled in from reference TRBV5-6 and TRBJ2-4): DAGVTQSPTHLIKTRGQQVTLRCSPKSGHDTVSWYQQALGQGPQFIFQYYEEEERQRGNFPDRFSGHQFPNYSSELNVNALLLGDSALYLCASSSQGGGIQYFGAGTRLSVL.

This clonotype has more than one count but fewer than ten. The rearrangement joins TRBV6-5 to TRBJ2-6; D unclear. The V end lost 0 bases, the J end lost 0 bases, and 12 bases lay between the germline ends. The CDR3 is made up of 18 amino acids. Germline CDR1 and CDR2: MNHEY and SVGAGI. The CDR3 DNA reads as TGTGCCAGCAGTTACTCAGAGACGTCTAGCTCTGGGGCCAACGTCCTGACTTTC. Its translation is CASSYSETSSSGANVLTF.

This clonotype was found once. The chain carries TRBV11-2 and TRBJ2-7; D is unresolved. V lost 3 bases and J 7 bases, leaving 10 bases between the germline ends. The CDR3 has 12 amino acids. Germline CDR1 and CDR2: SGHAT and FQNNGV. CDR3 DNA sequence: TGTGCCAGCAGCTTTAGCCGCCGGGAGCAGTACTTC. Encoded protein: CASSFSRREQYF. Complete variable domain (other parts from reference TRBV11-2 and TRBJ2-7): EAGVAQSPRYKIIEKRQSVAFWCNPISGHATLYWYQQILGQGPKLLIQFQNNGVVDDSQLPKDRFSAERLKGVDSTLKIQPAKLEDSAVYLCASSFSRREQYFGPGTRLTVT.

This clonotype has a count of ten or more. The chain carries TRBV12-3 or TRBV12-4 and TRBJ2-3, with a tentative D call TRBD1 (5 bases). V was pared by 7 bases and J by 9 bases, with 11 bases between. CDR3 size: 11 residues. This CDR3 is CASTSGYTQYF. The CDR3 region has the DNA TGTGCCAGCACATCAGGGTACACGCAGTATTTT.

This clonotype occurred a few times. The genes are TRBV11-2 and TRBJ2-3; 14 bases match TRBD2. The CDR3 sequence is 18 residues long. Germline CDR1 is SGHAT and CDR2 is FQNNGV. The ends lost 1 base at V and 0 bases at J; junction bases unmatched: 3. The CDR3 loop reads CASSLGLAGGSSTDTQYF. The DNA of the CDR3 is TGTGCCAGCAGCTTAGGACTAGCGGGAGGGTCTAGCACAGATACGCAGTATTTT.